A selection of T cell receptor beta chains follows, all from one sample in a study of vaccination and CD4 T cells after COVID-19. Their target antigens are unknown. Using its own MiXCR run on the PCR reads, TCRdb lists one record per CDR3 protein. The data hold fewer than 15,000 distinct CDR3 sequences, with less than 60% observed a single time. Sequencing was carried out using CD4+ T cells from blood, cultured in vitro. Receptors were obtained from a human donor who had recovered from COVID-19. Each CDR3 is given with its conserved first and last residue. A D gene is named only where the DNA matches it firmly. Size tells how often a clone was seen (once, few, many) or the class of an expanded clone, and some rows leave it out.

CDR3nt,CDR3aa,j_gene,abundance,d_gene,v_gene
TGTGCCAGCAGCGAGAGGAACATTCAAGGCTACACCTTC,CASSERNIQGYTF,TRBJ1-2,-,-,TRBV28
TGCAGTGCTAGAGAGGGGGAGCGCCACTACGAGCAGTACTTC,CSAREGERHYEQYF,TRBJ2-7,-,-,TRBV20-1
TGTGCCAGCAGCTCCGACAGGGTGGGAAAACTGTTTTTT,CASSSDRVGKLFF,TRBJ1-4,-,TRBD1,TRBV7-2
TGTGCCAGCAGGGAAGAGACCCAGTACTTC,CASREETQYF,TRBJ2-5,few,-,TRBV2
TGTGCCAGCGCCCCAGCAGGGAGCTCCTACAATGAGCAGTTCTTC,CASAPAGSSYNEQFF,TRBJ2-1,-,-,TRBV6-2/TRBV6-3
TGTGCCACCAGTGATTCGGGGGGACTAGCGGGAGTAGCAGATACGCAGTATTTT,CATSDSGGLAGVADTQYF,TRBJ2-3,once,TRBD2,TRBV24-1
TGTGCCAGCAGCTATAATACCTACGAGCAGTACTTC,CASSYNTYEQYF,TRBJ2-7,few,-,TRBV7-2
TGTGCCAGTAGCGGGACTAGCGGGGTGAGCTCCTACGAGCAGTACTTC,CASSGTSGVSSYEQYF,TRBJ2-7,-,TRBD2,TRBV19
TGTGCCAGCAGAGCCAGCAGGGCCCAAGAGACCCAGTACTTC,CASRASRAQETQYF,TRBJ2-5,few,-,TRBV28
TGTGCCAGCAGCTTAGCCCCGCGACAGGGCAAAAACATTCAGTACTTC,CASSLAPRQGKNIQYF,TRBJ2-4,-,TRBD1,TRBV7-2
TGTGCCAGCAGCAGACTATCGGGAGAGACCCAGTACTTC,CASSRLSGETQYF,TRBJ2-5,-,-,TRBV7-3
TGTGCCACCAGCAGAGGCAGGGAATCACCCCTCCACTTT,CATSRGRESPLHF,TRBJ1-6,few,-,TRBV15
TGTGCCAGCAGCTTAGTGGGGGGGAACACTGAAGCTTTCTTT,CASSLVGGNTEAFF,TRBJ1-1,medium-sized,-,TRBV7-8
TGTGCCATCGGACAAGATTTTACCGCCGGCACAGATACGCAGTATTTT,CAIGQDFTAGTDTQYF,TRBJ2-3,-,-,TRBV15
TGCAGTGCTAGTCCGGCAGGAGCCTACGAGCAGTACTTC,CSASPAGAYEQYF,TRBJ2-7,-,-,TRBV20-1
TGTGCCAGCAGCCGGGGGGACGAGCAGTACTTC,CASSRGDEQYF,TRBJ2-7,-,TRBD2,TRBV6-1
TGTGCCAGCAGTTACCAGGAGAATTCACCCCTCCACTTT,CASSYQENSPLHF,TRBJ1-6,-,-,TRBV6-5
TGTGCCAGCAGCTTCCAGGGGCCCCCCTATGGCTACACCTTC,CASSFQGPPYGYTF,TRBJ1-2,-,-,TRBV7-2
TGCGCCAGCAGCAAAGTTTGGACTAGCGGGGGCGCGGAAAACATTCAGTACTTC,CASSKVWTSGGAENIQYF,TRBJ2-4,-,TRBD2,TRBV5-1
TGTGCCAGCAGCCCACAGGGGGTGTCCTACGAGCAGTACTTC,CASSPQGVSYEQYF,TRBJ2-7,-,TRBD1,TRBV12-3/TRBV12-4
TGTGCCAGCAGTTTAGCCAGGGTCTCTGAAGCTTTCTTT,CASSLARVSEAFF,TRBJ1-1,few,-,TRBV28
TGTGCCAGCAGTGGGACAGGGAAGGAAGCTGGAAACACCATATATTTT,CASSGTGKEAGNTIYF,TRBJ1-3,-,TRBD1,TRBV6-1
TGTGCCAGCAGCTTAGGCCGGGACAGGCCGTACGAGCAGTACTTC,CASSLGRDRPYEQYF,TRBJ2-7,few,TRBD1,TRBV7-2
TGTGCCAGCAGCTCGACGGGCTATGGCTACACCTTC,CASSSTGYGYTF,TRBJ1-2,-,-,TRBV4-2
TGCGCCAGCAGTGCGACTTCAGGGGCAAGGGATACGCAGTATTTT,CASSATSGARDTQYF,TRBJ2-3,-,-,TRBV10-1
TGTGCCACCTCGGGACTAGCTAGCACAGATACGCAGTATTTT,CATSGLASTDTQYF,TRBJ2-3,-,TRBD2,TRBV24-1
TGTGCCAGCAGTTCACTAGCGGCGAACACCGGGGAGCTGTTTTTT,CASSSLAANTGELFF,TRBJ2-2,-,TRBD2,TRBV28
TGTGCCAGCAGTTGGGGACAGGGGGCTTCCGAGCAGTACTTC,CASSWGQGASEQYF,TRBJ2-7,-,TRBD1,TRBV27
TGCAGTGCAAACCCGGGACTAGCGGGTTCAGATACGCAGTATTTT,CSANPGLAGSDTQYF,TRBJ2-3,few,TRBD2,TRBV20-1
TGTGCCAGCAGCCAAGTAACTAGTGAACCTGGCGAGCAGTACTTC,CASSQVTSEPGEQYF,TRBJ2-7,few,-,TRBV4-2
TGTGCCAGCAGTCAGGGGTCAAACAATCAGCCCCAGTATTTT,CASSQGSNNQPQYF,TRBJ2-3,-,-,TRBV2
TGTGCCAGCAGTTACTACAGGGGTCCCACCTACGAGCAGTACTTC,CASSYYRGPTYEQYF,TRBJ2-7,-,TRBD1,TRBV6-5
TGTGCCAGCCTGGGGGTGCGGAACACCGGGGAGCTGTTTTTT,CASLGVRNTGELFF,TRBJ2-2,-,-,TRBV25-1
TGTGCCTGGAGTCCCAGGGGGTACAATCAGCCCCAGCATTTT,CAWSPRGYNQPQHF,TRBJ1-5,-,TRBD1,TRBV30
TGTGCCAGCTCACGACAAAAGGCTAACTATGGCTACACCTTC,CASSRQKANYGYTF,TRBJ1-2,-,-,TRBV18
TGTGCCATCAGTCCTTCACAGGGTACGGGATCACCCCTCCACTTT,CAISPSQGTGSPLHF,TRBJ1-6,-,-,TRBV10-3
TGTGCCAGCAGTCAGACCAGGGGGCTTGGCAATCAGCCCCAGCATTTT,CASSQTRGLGNQPQHF,TRBJ1-5,few,TRBD1,TRBV28
TGTGCCAGCAGCTTAGCGCGGGCCGCCTACGAGCAGTACTTC,CASSLARAAYEQYF,TRBJ2-7,-,-,TRBV7-9
TGTGCCAGCAGTCCAGGGGGGGCGAGTGAGCAGTTCTTC,CASSPGGASEQFF,TRBJ2-1,-,-,TRBV6-1
TGCGCCAGCAGCTTGGCCTACTGGGGGGGACCCAACCAAGAGACCCAGTACTTC,CASSLAYWGGPNQETQYF,TRBJ2-5,-,TRBD2,TRBV5-1
TGTGCCAGTAGTAAGGTCTTGGGGGGAAGACGATTCAGCGGGAACCAAGAGACCCAGTACTTC,CASSKVLGGRRFSGNQETQYF,TRBJ2-5,-,TRBD2,TRBV19
TGTGCCAGCAGCACAGGGACAGCCAAAGAAAAACTGTTTTTT,CASSTGTAKEKLFF,TRBJ1-4,-,TRBD1,TRBV28
TGTGCCAGCAGAAGCCAGGGGGCGGGGAACACTGAAGCTTTCTTT,CASRSQGAGNTEAFF,TRBJ1-1,-,TRBD1,TRBV6-2/TRBV6-3
TGTGCCAGCAGTTTAAGTCGGGGAAATTCACCCCTCCACTTT,CASSLSRGNSPLHF,TRBJ1-6,-,-,TRBV12-3/TRBV12-4
TGTGCCAGCAGTGTGAGTAGCGGGGACTACAATGAGCAGTTCTTC,CASSVSSGDYNEQFF,TRBJ2-1,-,TRBD2,TRBV6-4
TGCGCCAGCTCCCCCGCGGGACAGGGAAACAATGAGCAGTTCTTC,CASSPAGQGNNEQFF,TRBJ2-1,-,TRBD1,TRBV10-1
TGTGCCACTCAGGGTTCCGACTATGGCTACACCTTC,CATQGSDYGYTF,TRBJ1-2,-,-,TRBV10-3
TGCGCCAGCAGCTTGCAGACAGGGGCGAATTCACCCCTCCACTTT,CASSLQTGANSPLHF,TRBJ1-6,once,TRBD1,TRBV5-1
TGTGCCAGTAGTGCCGGACTGGGATCAAACATTCAGTACTTC,CASSAGLGSNIQYF,TRBJ2-4,once,-,TRBV19
TGTGCCAGCGAGGACAGGGTAAGGGGCTCCTACAATGAGCAGTTCTTC,CASEDRVRGSYNEQFF,TRBJ2-1,-,TRBD1,TRBV19
TGCAGTGCTAGGGAAAGCGGGAGGGCCCACGAGCAGTACTTC,CSARESGRAHEQYF,TRBJ2-7,few,TRBD2,TRBV20-1
TGCGCCCAGAGGAGCGGGAGCTACGAGCAGTACTTC,CAQRSGSYEQYF,TRBJ2-7,few,TRBD2,TRBV20-1
TGTGCCAGCAGTTTAGGGTACGAGCAGTACTTC,CASSLGYEQYF,TRBJ2-7,-,-,TRBV12-3/TRBV12-4
TGTGCCATCAGTGAGAATGGGGATAACGAGCAGTACTTC,CAISENGDNEQYF,TRBJ2-7,-,-,TRBV10-3
TGTGCCAGCAGCTCAAGTTCCACCGGGGAGCTGTTTTTT,CASSSSSTGELFF,TRBJ2-2,-,-,TRBV7-3